The clone carrying this TCR beta chain was counted many times. Its antigen is still unknown. From 300 to 400 ng of RNA, a library with molecular barcoded alpha/delta and beta/gamma adaptors was made. A single record per CDR3 protein comes from TCRdb applying MiXCR to the reads. The sample carries roughly 82,000 distinct CDR3 sequences, around an eighth recorded once. CDR1 and CDR2 from the germline V gene are SGHRS and YFSETQ. The junction had 7 bases not matched to a gene; V was cut back by 2 bases and J by 5 bases. CDR3 size: 16 residues. Every patient had bone marrow sampled while the disease was active. The sample is drawn from a study of read filtering for tumor transcriptome and immune sequencing. General study results and limits: Even smaller IR-seq throughput identified most shared clonotypes.

The sequence derives from a donor at least 40 years old with multiple myeloma. The chain uses TRBV5-1 and TRBJ2-7; 13 positions match TRBD2. The specimen sequenced was a population of CD138-negative cells sorted from bone marrow. The CDR3 DNA reads as TGCGCCAGCAGCTTTCGGACTAGCGGGAGCATCCACGAGCAGTACTTC. It codes for CASSFRTSGSIHEQYF.